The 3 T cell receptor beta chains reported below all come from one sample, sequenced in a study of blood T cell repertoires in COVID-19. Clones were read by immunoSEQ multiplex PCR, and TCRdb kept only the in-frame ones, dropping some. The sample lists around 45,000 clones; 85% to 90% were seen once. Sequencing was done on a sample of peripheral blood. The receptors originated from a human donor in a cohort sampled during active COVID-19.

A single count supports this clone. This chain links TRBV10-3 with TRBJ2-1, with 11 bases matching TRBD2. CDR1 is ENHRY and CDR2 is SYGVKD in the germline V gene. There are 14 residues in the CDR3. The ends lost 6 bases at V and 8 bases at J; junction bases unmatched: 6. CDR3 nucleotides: TGTGCCATCAGGGGTAGCGGGGGGGCGGATGAGCAGTTCTTC. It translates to CAIRGSGGADEQFF.

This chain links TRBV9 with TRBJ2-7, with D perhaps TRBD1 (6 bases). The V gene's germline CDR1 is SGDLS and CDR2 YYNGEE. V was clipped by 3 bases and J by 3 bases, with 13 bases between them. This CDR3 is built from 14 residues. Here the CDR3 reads CASSAPEGDYEQYF. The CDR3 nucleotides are TGTGCCAGCAGCGCCCCCGAGGGGGACTACGAGCAGTACTTC.

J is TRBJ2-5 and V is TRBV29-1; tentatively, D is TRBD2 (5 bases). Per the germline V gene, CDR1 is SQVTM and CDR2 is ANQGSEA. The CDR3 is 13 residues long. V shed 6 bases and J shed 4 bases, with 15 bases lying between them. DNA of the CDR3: TGCAGCGTCGTCGGAGAGCGGTTAGAGACCCAGTACTTC. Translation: CSVVGERLETQYF.